This entry features one T cell receptor (beta chain) sequence. These data come from a study of T cells in Graves' hyperthyroidism and ophthalmopathy. The CDR3 consists of 15 residues. Per the germline V gene, CDR1 is MNHEY and CDR2 is SVGEGT. The V and J ends lost 5 bases and 0 bases, in that order; junction bases with no gene match: 7. RNA transcripts served as the template for amplifying TCR beta CDR3 regions. Primed by the HTBI set, a first-round RT-PCR was run on the TCR CDR3. TCRdb redid the calling of the multiplex PCR reads with MiXCR, one entry per CDR3 protein. The sample carries hundreds of thousands of distinct CDR3 sequences, 14% recorded once.

Sequenced: blood. The source is a woman between 18 and 29 years old with Graves' hyperthyroidism. V usage is TRBV6-2 or TRBV6-3 and J usage is TRBJ2-7; 7 nucleotides line up with TRBD1. The CDR3 spells CASSLTGENSYEQYF. The CDR3, as DNA: TGTGCCAGCAGTCTTACAGGGGAAAACTCCTACGAGCAGTACTTC.